This T cell receptor (delta chain) was profiled in a study of gamma-delta chains in newborns, infants, children (dated by TCRdb to the late 2010s). About the investigation overall: In the study title, it is stated that polyclonal expansion of innate gammadelta T cells is driven by microbial exposure immediately after birth. The study investigated how microbial exposure shaped innate gammadelta T cell populations in human newborns immediately after birth.

This clone was picked up a small number of times. Its antigen target is currently unknown. One junction end does not reproduce the germline sequence, and a read error may be involved. From the cysteine up to the phenylalanine, the CDR3 has a length of 21 residues. The DNA shown is the 63-base CDR3, in frame from base 1. Per the germline V gene, TSWWSYY is the CDR1 and QGS is the CDR2. TCRdb records Illumina MiSeq as the sequencer. TCRdb called clones anew from the public reads via CATT; matching DNA rows were later pooled. Present in this sample are about 8,300 delta-chain clones, 1.6% of which were seen just once. The top ten clonotypes cover 7% to 10% of the sample.

The sequence was obtained from a child who was a newborn, infant or young child, either healthy, febrile or measles-vaccinated (not recorded which). The rearrangement combines TRDV1 with TRDJ1, with TRDD3 matching 8 junction bases. What was sequenced was blood. The DNA is as follows: TGTGCTCTTGGGGAAGGGGCCTTCCAGCGCTTTATGGGGGATTACACCGATAAACCCATCTTT. This yields the protein CALGEGAFQRFMGDYTDKPIF.